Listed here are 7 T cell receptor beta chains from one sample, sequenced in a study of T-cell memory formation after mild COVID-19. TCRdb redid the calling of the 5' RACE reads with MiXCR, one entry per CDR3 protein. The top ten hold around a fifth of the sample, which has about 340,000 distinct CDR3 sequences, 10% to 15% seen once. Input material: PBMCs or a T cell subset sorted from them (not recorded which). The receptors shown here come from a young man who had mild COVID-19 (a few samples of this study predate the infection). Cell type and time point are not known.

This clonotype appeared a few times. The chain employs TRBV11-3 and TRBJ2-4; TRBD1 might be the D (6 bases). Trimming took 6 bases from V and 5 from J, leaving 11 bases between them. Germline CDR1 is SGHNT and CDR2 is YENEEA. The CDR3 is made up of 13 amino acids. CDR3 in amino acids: CASSSRTENIQYF. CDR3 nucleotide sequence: TGTGCCAGCAGTTCCCGGACAGAAAACATTCAGTACTTC.

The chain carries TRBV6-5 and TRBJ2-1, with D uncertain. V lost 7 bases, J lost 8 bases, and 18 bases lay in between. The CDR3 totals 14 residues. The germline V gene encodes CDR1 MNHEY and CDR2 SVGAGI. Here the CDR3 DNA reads TGTGCCAGCAATCGTAAGGGATCGGGTGATGAGCAGTTCTTC. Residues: CASNRKGSGDEQFF.

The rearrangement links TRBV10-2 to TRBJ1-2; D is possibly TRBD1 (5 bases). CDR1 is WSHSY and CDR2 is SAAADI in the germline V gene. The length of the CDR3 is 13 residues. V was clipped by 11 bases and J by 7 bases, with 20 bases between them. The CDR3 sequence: CAAASDERGGYTF. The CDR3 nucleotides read TGCGCCGCAGCCTCGGACGAGAGGGGTGGCTACACCTTC.

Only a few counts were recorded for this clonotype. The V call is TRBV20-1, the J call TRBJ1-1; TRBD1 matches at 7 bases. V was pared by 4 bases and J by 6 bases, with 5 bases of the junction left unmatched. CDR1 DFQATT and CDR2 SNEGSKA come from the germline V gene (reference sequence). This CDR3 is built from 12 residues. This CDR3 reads CSAKTGAAEAFF. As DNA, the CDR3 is TGCAGTGCTAAAACAGGGGCGGCTGAAGCTTTCTTT.

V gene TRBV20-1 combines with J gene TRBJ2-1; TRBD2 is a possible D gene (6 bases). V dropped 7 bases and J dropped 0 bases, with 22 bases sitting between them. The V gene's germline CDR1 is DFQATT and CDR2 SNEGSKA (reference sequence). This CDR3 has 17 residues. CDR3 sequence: CSGGPHAGYSSYNEQFF. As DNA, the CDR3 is TGCAGTGGGGGCCCCCACGCGGGGTATAGCTCCTACAATGAGCAGTTCTTC.

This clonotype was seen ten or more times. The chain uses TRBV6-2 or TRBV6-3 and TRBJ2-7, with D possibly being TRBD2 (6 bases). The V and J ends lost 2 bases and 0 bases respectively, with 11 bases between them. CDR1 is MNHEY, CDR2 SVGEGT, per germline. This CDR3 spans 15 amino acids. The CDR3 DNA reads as TGTGCCAGCAGTTACGGGGAGGATAGCTCCTACGAGCAGTACTTC. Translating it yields CASSYGEDSSYEQYF.

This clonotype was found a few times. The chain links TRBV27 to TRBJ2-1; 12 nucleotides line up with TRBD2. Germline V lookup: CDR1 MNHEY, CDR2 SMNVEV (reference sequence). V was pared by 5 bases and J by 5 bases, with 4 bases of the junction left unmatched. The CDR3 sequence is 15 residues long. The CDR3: CASSPWTSGDNEQFF. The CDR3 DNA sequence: TGTGCCAGCAGTCCATGGACTAGCGGGGACAATGAGCAGTTCTTC.